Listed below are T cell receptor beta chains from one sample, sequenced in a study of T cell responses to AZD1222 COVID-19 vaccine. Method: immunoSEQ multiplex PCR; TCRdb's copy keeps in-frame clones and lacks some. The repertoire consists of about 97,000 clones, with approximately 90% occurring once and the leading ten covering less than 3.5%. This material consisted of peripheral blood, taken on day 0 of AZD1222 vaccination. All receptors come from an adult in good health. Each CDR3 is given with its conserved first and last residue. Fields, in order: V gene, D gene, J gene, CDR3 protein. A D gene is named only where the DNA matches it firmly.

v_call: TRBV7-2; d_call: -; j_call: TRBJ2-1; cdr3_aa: CASSIARRDEQFF
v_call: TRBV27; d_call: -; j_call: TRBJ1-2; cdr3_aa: CASSLSRSNYGYTF
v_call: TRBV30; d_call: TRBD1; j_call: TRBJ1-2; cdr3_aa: CAWGLGVQGMVNYGYTF
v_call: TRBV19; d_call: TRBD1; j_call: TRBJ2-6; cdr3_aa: CASSRDSLWANVLTF
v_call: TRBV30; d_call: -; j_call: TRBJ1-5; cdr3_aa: CAWSRGLMSNQPQHF
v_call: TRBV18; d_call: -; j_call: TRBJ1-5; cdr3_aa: CASSPGPSRPQHF
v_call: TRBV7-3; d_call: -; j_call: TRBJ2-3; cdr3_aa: CASSLRGQSTDTQYF
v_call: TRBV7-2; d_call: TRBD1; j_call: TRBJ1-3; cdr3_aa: CASSLEGGQSGNTIYF
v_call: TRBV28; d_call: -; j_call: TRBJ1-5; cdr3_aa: CASSLFSNQPQHF
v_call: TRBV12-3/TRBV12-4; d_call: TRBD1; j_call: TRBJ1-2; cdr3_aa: CASRTGTLYGYTF
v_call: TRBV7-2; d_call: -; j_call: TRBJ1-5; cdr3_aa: CASSEQGYSNQPQHF
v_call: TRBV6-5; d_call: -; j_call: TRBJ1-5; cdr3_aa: CASSFLGGDQPQHF
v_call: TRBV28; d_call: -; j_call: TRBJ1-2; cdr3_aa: CASSLGGAIRYGYTF
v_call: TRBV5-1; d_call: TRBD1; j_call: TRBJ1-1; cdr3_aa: CASSSDRGRLATEAFF
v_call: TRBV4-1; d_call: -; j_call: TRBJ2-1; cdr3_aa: CASSQDSGTFYNEQFF
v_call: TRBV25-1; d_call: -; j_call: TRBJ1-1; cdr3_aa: CASSERYTEAFF
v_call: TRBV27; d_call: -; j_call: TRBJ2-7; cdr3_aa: CASSWGLSYEQYF
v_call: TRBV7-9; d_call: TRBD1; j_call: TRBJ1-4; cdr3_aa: CASSLDRGGEKLFF
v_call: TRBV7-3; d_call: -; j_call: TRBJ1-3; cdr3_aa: CASSLNGRGLGNTIYF
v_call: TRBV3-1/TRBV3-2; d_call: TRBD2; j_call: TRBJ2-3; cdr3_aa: CASSQEGLAGGGSTDTQYF
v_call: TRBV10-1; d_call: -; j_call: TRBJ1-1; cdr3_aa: CASSEDRRLTEAFF
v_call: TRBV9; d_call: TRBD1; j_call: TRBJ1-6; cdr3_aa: CASSVNRGPAPLHF
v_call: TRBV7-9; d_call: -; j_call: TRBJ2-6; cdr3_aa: CANSPPGGTGANVLTF
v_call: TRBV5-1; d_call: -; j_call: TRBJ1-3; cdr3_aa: CASSLDGRGSGNTIYF
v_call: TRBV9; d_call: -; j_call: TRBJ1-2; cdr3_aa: CASSGQNYGYTF
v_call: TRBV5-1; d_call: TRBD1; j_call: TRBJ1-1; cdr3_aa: CASSSGQGARNTEAFF
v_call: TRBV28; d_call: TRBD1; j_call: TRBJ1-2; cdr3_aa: CASRVQQGNYGYTF
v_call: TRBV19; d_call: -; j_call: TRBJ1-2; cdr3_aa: CASSIQGNRLGYTF
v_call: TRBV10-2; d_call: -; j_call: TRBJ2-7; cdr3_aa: CASGGGHGRDEQYF
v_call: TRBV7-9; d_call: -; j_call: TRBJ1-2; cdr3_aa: CASSSIAPGTSGYTF
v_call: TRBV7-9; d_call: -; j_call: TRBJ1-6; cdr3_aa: CASSLVDSSPLHF
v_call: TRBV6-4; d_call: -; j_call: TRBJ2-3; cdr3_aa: CASRQPDTQYF
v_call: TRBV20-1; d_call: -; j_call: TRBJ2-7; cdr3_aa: CSASRATRAYEQYF
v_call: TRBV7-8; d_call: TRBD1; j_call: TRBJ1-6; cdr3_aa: CASSLDRGNSPLHF
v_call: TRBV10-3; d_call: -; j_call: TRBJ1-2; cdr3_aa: CAISEQPDYGYTF
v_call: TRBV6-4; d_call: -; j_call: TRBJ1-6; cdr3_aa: CASKEGSTGPLHF
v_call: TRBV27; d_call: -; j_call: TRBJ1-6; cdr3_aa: CASSLRISSPLHF
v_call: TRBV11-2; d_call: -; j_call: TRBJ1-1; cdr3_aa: CASSPTQSEAFF
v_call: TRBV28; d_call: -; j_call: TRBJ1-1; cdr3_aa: CASRRSMDKNTEAFF
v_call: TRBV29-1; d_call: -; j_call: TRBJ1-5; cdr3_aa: CSVRGSGAGQPQHF
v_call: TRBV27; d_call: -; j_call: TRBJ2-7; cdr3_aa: CASSLERGRTYEQYF
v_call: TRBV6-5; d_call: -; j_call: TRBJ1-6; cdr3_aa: CASSSSRRDSPLHF
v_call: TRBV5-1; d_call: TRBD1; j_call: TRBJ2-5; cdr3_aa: CASSLIPTGGPRETQYF